This entry lists 9 T cell receptor beta chains sequenced from one sample in a study of blood T cell repertoires in COVID-19. Using immunoSEQ multiplex PCR, the repertoire was profiled, and TCRdb retains in-frame clones only, with some absent. The data contain 300,000 to 400,000 clones, around 82% of them singletons. The sequenced sample was peripheral blood. The receptors stem from a man aged 25 to 40 with active or convalescent COVID-19.

This clone was counted only a few times. The rearrangement links TRBV3-1 (or the pseudogene TRBV3-2) to TRBJ1-6, with no clear D. The CDR3 spans 14 residues. The V and J ends lost 1 base and 6 bases respectively, with 7 bases between them. Germline V gene data show CDR1 as LGHDT and CDR2 as YNNKEL (reference sequence). CDR3 nucleotide sequence: TGTGCCAGCAGCCAAGGACAACTTAATTCACCCCTCCACTTT. This codes for CASSQGQLNSPLHF.

This clone was observed a handful of times. This chain joins TRBV6-5 and TRBJ2-7; 7 bases match TRBD2. V shed 7 bases and J 0 bases; nucleotides not matched to a gene: 3. The germline V gene encodes CDR1 MNHEY and CDR2 SVGAGI. The CDR3 loop spans 13 amino acids. In DNA form, the CDR3 reads TGTGCCAGCACCAGGGAGGGCTCCTACGAGCAGTACTTC. Translated, it gives CASTREGSYEQYF.

The V and J genes are TRBV19 and TRBJ2-7; D might be TRBD2 (5 bases). The CDR3 consists of 13 residues. The V and J ends lost 5 bases and 6 bases respectively, with 14 bases between them. The germline V gene has CDR1 LNHDA and CDR2 SQIVND (reference sequence). CDR3 coding DNA: TGTGCCAGTAGTCTAACTAGTATCTCCGAGCAGTACTTC. Translation: CASSLTSISEQYF.

The chain is built from TRBV29-1 and TRBJ2-2; 7 bases match TRBD1. The V segment lost 5 bases and the J segment 6 bases; nucleotides outside the gene matches: 3. This CDR3 is built from 12 residues. Germline V lookup: CDR1 SQVTM, CDR2 ANQGSEA. This CDR3 is CSVWTGAGELFF. CDR3 in DNA: TGCAGCGTTTGGACAGGAGCCGGGGAGCTGTTTTTT.

This chain joins TRBV28 and TRBJ2-1; TRBD2 matches 11 bases. Germline V gene data show CDR1 as MDHEN and CDR2 as SYDVKM. J gave up 4 bases and V 6 bases, and 11 bases lay outside the gene matches. The CDR3 is 17 residues long. The chain's CDR3 is CASSPLLLAGGYNEQFF. Written as DNA, the CDR3 is TGTGCCAGCAGCCCTTTACTTCTAGCGGGGGGTTACAATGAGCAGTTCTTC.

The V call is TRBV6-5, the J call TRBJ2-7; 11 nucleotides match TRBD2. V lost 5 bases, J lost 8 bases, and 11 bases stayed unmatched. This CDR3 is 15 amino acids long. Germline lookup yields CDR1 MNHEY and CDR2 SVGAGI. The CDR3 DNA sequence: TGTGCCAGCAGTAGAACACTAGCGGGAGTATACAAGCAGTACTTC. This gives the protein CASSRTLAGVYKQYF.

This chain connects TRBV4-3 to TRBJ1-6; a possible D gene is TRBD1 (6 bases). Germline values: CDR1 LGHNA, CDR2 YSLEER. V gave up 5 bases and J gave up 7 bases, with 15 bases separating them. This CDR3 is built from 15 residues. Here the CDR3 DNA reads TGCGCCAGCAGCTTACACAGGGATGAGAATTCACCCCTCCACTTT. This codes for CASSLHRDENSPLHF.

The V call is TRBV29-1, the J call TRBJ2-1, with a tentative D call TRBD1 (5 bases). Per the germline V gene, CDR1 is SQVTM and CDR2 is ANQGSEA. Trimming removed 2 bases from V and 6 bases from J, with 20 bases in between. CDR3 size: 16 residues. CDR3 DNA sequence: TGCAGCGTTGAACGGTTGGCAGGGTCAGATCGCAATGAGCAGTTCTTC. Residues: CSVERLAGSDRNEQFF.

The chain uses TRBV6-1 and TRBJ1-3; tentatively, D is TRBD1 (6 bases). The germline CDR1 and CDR2 sequences are MNHNS and SASEGT. V was cut by 3 bases and J by 5 bases, with 11 bases left in between. The CDR3 has 14 residues. CDR3 nucleotide sequence: TGTGCCAGCAGTGAGGACAGCCGAAGAAACACCATATATTTT. The encoded protein is CASSEDSRRNTIYF.